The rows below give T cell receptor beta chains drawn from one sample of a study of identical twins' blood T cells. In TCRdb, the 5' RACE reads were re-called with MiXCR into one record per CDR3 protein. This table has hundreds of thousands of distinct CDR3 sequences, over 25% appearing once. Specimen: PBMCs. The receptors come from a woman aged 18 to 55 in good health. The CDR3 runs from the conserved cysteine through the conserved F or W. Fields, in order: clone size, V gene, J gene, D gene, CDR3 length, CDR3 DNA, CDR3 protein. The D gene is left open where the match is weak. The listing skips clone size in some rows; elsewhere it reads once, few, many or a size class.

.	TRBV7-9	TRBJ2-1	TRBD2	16	TGTGCCAGCAGCCCCGGGGGAGCGGGAAGTTACAATGAGCAGTTCTTC	CASSPGGAGSYNEQFF
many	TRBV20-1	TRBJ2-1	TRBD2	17	TGCAGTGCTAGTGCTACTAGCGGGAGATCTCGGTGGGGTGAGCAGTTCTTC	CSASATSGRSRWGEQFF
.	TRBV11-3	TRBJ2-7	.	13	TGTGCCAGCAGCTTCAAGGGATCCTACGAGCAGTACTTC	CASSFKGSYEQYF
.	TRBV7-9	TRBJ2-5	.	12	TGTGCCAGCAACTCTGGCCCAGAGACCCAGTACTTC	CASNSGPETQYF
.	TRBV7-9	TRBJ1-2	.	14	TGTGCCAGCAGCTTAGTCCTGGGGAACTATGGCTACACCTTC	CASSLVLGNYGYTF
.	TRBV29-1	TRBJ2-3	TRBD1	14	TGCAGCGTTCGGACAGGGCAAGGAACAGATACGCAGTATTTT	CSVRTGQGTDTQYF
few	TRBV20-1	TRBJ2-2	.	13	TGCAGTGCTAGGGCCGGACTCACAGGGGAGCTGTTTTTT	CSARAGLTGELFF
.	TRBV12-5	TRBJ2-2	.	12	TGTGCTAGTGGTTTGGGTTTTGGGGAGCTGTTTTTT	CASGLGFGELFF
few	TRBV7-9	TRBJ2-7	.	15	TGTGCCAGCAGCTCAGGACGACGGGACCTCAACGAGCAGTACTTC	CASSSGRRDLNEQYF
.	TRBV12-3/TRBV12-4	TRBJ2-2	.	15	TGTGCCAGCACCGTGAGGGGTCAGAACACCGGGGAGCTGTTTTTT	CASTVRGQNTGELFF
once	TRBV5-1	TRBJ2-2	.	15	TGCGCCAGCAGCTTGCTAGACCGGAACACCGGGGAGCTGTTTTTT	CASSLLDRNTGELFF
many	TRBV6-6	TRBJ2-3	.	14	TGTGCCAGCAGACCCCTCATGAACACAGATACGCAGTATTTT	CASRPLMNTDTQYF
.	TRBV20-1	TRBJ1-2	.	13	TGCAGTGCTAGAAAGACAGAGATCTATGGCTACACCTTC	CSARKTEIYGYTF
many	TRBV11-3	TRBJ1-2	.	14	TGTGCCAGCAGCCTTACCGGGACGGTCTATGGCTACACCTTC	CASSLTGTVYGYTF
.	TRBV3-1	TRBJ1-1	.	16	TGTGCCAGCAGCCAAGGGTTTGGCACTCTGAACACTGAAGCTTTCTTT	CASSQGFGTLNTEAFF
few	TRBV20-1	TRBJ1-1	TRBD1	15	TGCAGTGCTAGATCTTTGGCAGGGGGTATCCCTGAAGCTTTCTTT	CSARSLAGGIPEAFF
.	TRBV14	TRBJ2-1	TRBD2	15	TGTGCCAGCAGCCCGACTAGCGCGCCCTACAATGAGCAGTTCTTC	CASSPTSAPYNEQFF
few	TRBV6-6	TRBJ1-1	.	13	TGTGCCAGCAGTTATTATTCGGAGGCTGAAGCTTTCTTT	CASSYYSEAEAFF
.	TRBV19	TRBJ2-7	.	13	TGTGCCAGCCGGCGACAGAGCTCCTACGAGCAGTACTTC	CASRRQSSYEQYF
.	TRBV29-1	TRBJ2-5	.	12	TGCAGCGCCCGCAGGGATCAGGAGACCCAGTACTTC	CSARRDQETQYF
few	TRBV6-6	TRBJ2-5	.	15	TGTGCCAGCAGTTACTCGAATTTAGGGGGGGAGACCCAGTACTTC	CASSYSNLGGETQYF
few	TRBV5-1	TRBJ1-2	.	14	TGCGCCAGCAGCTTAAGTGGTTCTAACTATGGCTACACCTTC	CASSLSGSNYGYTF
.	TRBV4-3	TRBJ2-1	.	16	TGCGCCAGCAGCCAAGAGGCGGGAAGCTCCTACAATGAGCAGTTCTTC	CASSQEAGSSYNEQFF
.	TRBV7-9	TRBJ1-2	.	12	TGTGCCAGCAGCTTAGCCGAGGGGGACTACACCTTC	CASSLAEGDYTF
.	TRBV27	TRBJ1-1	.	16	TGTGCCAGCAGTTTAGCGCCAACAGGCCTGAACACTGAAGCTTTCTTT	CASSLAPTGLNTEAFF
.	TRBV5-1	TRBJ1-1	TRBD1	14	TGCGCCAGCAGCCCGGGACAGGTAATCACTGAAGCTTTCTTT	CASSPGQVITEAFF
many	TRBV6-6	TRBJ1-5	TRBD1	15	TGTGCCAGCAGTGGACAGGTTAATAGCAATCAGCCCCAGCATTTT	CASSGQVNSNQPQHF
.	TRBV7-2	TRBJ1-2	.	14	TGTGCCAGCAGCTTAGAATGGCAGAACTATGGCTACACCTTC	CASSLEWQNYGYTF
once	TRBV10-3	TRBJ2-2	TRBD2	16	TGTGCCAGCAGAAGAGCGGGGGGTTCGAACACCGGGGGGCTGTTTTTT	CASRRAGGSNTGGLFF
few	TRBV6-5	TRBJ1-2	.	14	TGTGCCAGCAGCCAAGGTCCCGTTGACTATGGCTACACCTTC	CASSQGPVDYGYTF
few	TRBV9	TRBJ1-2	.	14	TGTGCCAGCAGCGCAACCGGACAGAACTATGGCTACACCTTC	CASSATGQNYGYTF
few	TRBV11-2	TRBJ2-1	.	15	TGTGCCAGCAGCTTACTGCGGGGAGAGTTGGATGAGCAGTTCTTC	CASSLLRGELDEQFF
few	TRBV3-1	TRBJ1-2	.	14	TGTGCCAGCAGCCCAACGCAAGGGGGGTATGGCTACACCTTC	CASSPTQGGYGYTF
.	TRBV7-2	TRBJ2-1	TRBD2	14	TGTGCCAGCAGCCCGGGACTAGCTTCCAATGAGCAGTTCTTC	CASSPGLASNEQFF
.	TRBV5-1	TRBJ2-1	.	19	TGCGCCAGCAGCTTGGGACTACCACAGGGATGGCTCGACGGGAATGAGCAGTTCTTC	CASSLGLPQGWLDGNEQFF
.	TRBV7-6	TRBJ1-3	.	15	TGTGCCAGCAGCCAGACAGGCTTCCAGGGAAACACCATATATTTT	CASSQTGFQGNTIYF
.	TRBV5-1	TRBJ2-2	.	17	TGCGCCAGCACAATGAGCGAGGGGGTGTCACGGACCGGGGAGCTGTTTTTT	CASTMSEGVSRTGELFF
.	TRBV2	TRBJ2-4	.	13	TGTGCCAGCAGTCTATCCCAAGGAAACATTCAGTACTTC	CASSLSQGNIQYF
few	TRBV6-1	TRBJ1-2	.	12	TGTGCCAGCAGTGAACAGGGGTTGAGCTACACCTTC	CASSEQGLSYTF
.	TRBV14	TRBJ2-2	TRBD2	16	TGTGCCAGCAGTTGTAGCGGGAGGAGTTTCACCGGGGAGCTGTTTTTT	CASSCSGRSFTGELFF
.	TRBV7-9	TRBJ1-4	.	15	TGTGCCAGCAGCTTAGCAGGCTCCGACAATGAAAAACTGTTTTTT	CASSLAGSDNEKLFF
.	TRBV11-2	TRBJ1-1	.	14	TGTGTCAGCAGCTTCAGACCGCTGAACACTGAAGCTTTCTTT	CVSSFRPLNTEAFF
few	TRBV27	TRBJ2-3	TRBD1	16	TGTGCCAGCAGTTTATGGCAGGGGGCGAGATCAGATACGCAGTATTTT	CASSLWQGARSDTQYF